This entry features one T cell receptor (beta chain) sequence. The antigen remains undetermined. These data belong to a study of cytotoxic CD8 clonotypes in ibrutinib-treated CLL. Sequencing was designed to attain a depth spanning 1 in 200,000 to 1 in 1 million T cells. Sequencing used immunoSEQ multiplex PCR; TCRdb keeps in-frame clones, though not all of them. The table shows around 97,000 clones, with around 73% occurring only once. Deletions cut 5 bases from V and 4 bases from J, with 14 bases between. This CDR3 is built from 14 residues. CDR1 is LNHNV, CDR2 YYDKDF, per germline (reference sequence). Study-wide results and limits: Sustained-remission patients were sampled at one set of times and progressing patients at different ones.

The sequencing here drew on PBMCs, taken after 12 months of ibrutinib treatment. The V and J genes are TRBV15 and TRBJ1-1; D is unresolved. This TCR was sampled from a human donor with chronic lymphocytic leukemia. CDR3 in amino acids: CATSGQSVPTEAFF. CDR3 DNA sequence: TGTGCCACCAGCGGCCAATCCGTTCCCACTGAAGCTTTCTTT.